This TCR beta chain was recovered during a study of cytomegalovirus exposure and HLA in healthy donors. With 60 Vbeta and 13 Jbeta primers, the PCR was carried out. Some clones are missing from TCRdb's copy, which holds only in-frame ones; the method was immunoSEQ multiplex PCR. In the table there are around 130,000 clones, about 80% of which are singletons. The receptor comes from a middle-aged woman in good health and CMV-seronegative. The material sequenced was PBMCs.

CDR3 sequence reads: CASSLTGGGTEAFF. In nucleotides, the CDR3 is TGTGCCAGCAGCCTGACCGGGGGGGGGACTGAAGCTTTCTTT. The chain employs TRBV5-4 and TRBJ1-1; D may be TRBD1 (5 bases). V lost 4 bases and J lost 5, with 15 bases in between. Germline V gene data show CDR1 as SGHNT and CDR2 as YYREEE (reference sequence). The CDR3 is 14 amino acids.